A single sample is the source of the 27 T cell receptor beta chains below, sequenced in a study of shared clonotypes between healthy human individuals. Repertoires were generated with immunoSEQ multiplex PCR, while TCRdb's copy carries only in-frame clones and drops some. The repertoire consists of roughly 1,100,000 clones, with about 77% occurring once and the leading ten covering about 1.5%. The specimen was memory CD4+ T cells sorted from blood. Subset described: CD45RA-negative fraction. All receptors come from a man aged 18 to 29 in good health.

The chain couples TRBV5-6 to TRBJ1-1, with a possible D match to TRBD1 (5 bases). The V and J ends lost 0 bases and 4 bases respectively, with 10 bases between them. Germline CDR1 reads SGHDT; CDR2 reads YYEEEE. This CDR3 comprises 14 residues. CDR3 nucleotides: TGTGCCAGCAGCTTGGGCAGGGTCGGCACTGAAGCTTTCTTT. It translates to CASSLGRVGTEAFF.

The chain recombines TRBV7-2 with TRBJ1-3, with a possible D match to TRBD1 (5 bases). Germline V CDR1 and CDR2: SGHTA, FQGNSA. The CDR3 length is 15 residues. Trimming took 1 base from V and 4 from J, leaving 11 bases between them. DNA of the CDR3: TGTGCCAGCAGCTTAGGGGGGGTCCGAGGAAACACCATATATTTT. Its protein product is CASSLGGVRGNTIYF.

The chain links TRBV4-3 to TRBJ2-3; 10 bases match TRBD2. The CDR3 has 16 residues. Trimming took 5 bases from V and 5 from J; bases not matched to a gene: 10. Germline lookup yields CDR1 LGHNA and CDR2 YSLEER. CDR3 residues: CASSYRAGGQGDTQYF. In DNA form, the CDR3 reads TGCGCCAGCAGCTATCGAGCGGGAGGGCAGGGAGATACGCAGTATTTT.

V usage is TRBV2 and J usage is TRBJ1-4, with a possible D match to TRBD1 (6 bases). The CDR3 has 16 amino acids. Germline loops: CDR1 SNHLY, CDR2 FYNNEI. V was shortened by 2 bases and J by 12 bases, with 22 bases between the two germline ends. CDR3 protein: CASSEPRQVQMGELFF. The CDR3 DNA is TGTGCCAGCAGTGAACCGCGACAGGTTCAGATGGGGGAACTGTTTTTT.

This clone turned up a few times. J is TRBJ1-1 and V is TRBV30; a possible D gene is TRBD1 (5 bases). V was trimmed by 1 base and J by 3 bases, leaving 9 bases between them. The CDR3 has 13 amino acids. Per the germline V gene, CDR1 is GTSNPN and CDR2 is SVGIG (reference sequence). CDR3: CAWSGRQHTEAFF. CDR3 coding DNA: TGTGCCTGGAGTGGAAGACAGCACACTGAAGCTTTCTTT.

V gene TRBV7-2 combines with J gene TRBJ2-1; TRBD1 matches 7 bases. Germline loops: CDR1 SGHTA, CDR2 FQGNSA. This CDR3 is built from 16 residues. Trimming removed 7 bases from V and 2 bases from J; junction bases left unmatched: 11. The CDR3 bases are TGTGCCAGCACCACACAGGGGACGTTCGCCTACAATGAGCAGTTCTTC. Translation gives CASTTQGTFAYNEQFF.

The rearrangement links TRBV5-5 to TRBJ1-1, with TRBD1 identical over 9 bases. The CDR3 covers 15 residues. Germline V CDR1 and CDR2: SGHKS, YYEKEE (reference sequence). V lost 2 bases and J lost 7; bases outside the gene matches: 9. Here the CDR3 DNA reads TGTGCCAGCAGCTTTGGCCGGGACAGGGTGTATGAAGCTTTCTTT. Amino acid sequence: CASSFGRDRVYEAFF.

The chain carries TRBV4-1 and TRBJ1-2, with D possibly being TRBD1 (5 bases). Germline V gene sequence: CDR1 MGHRA, CDR2 YSYEKL. V was cut by 1 base and J by 3 bases, with 12 bases left in between. This CDR3 spans 15 amino acids. This CDR3 reads CASSQGSGSYYGYTF. The CDR3 nucleotides read TGCGCCAGCAGCCAAGGCTCAGGGTCCTACTATGGCTACACCTTC.

The rearrangement links TRBV11-3 to TRBJ1-6, with D perhaps matching TRBD1 (6 bases). The CDR3 contains 16 residues. V dropped 5 bases and J dropped 8 bases, with 19 bases sitting between them. The germline CDR1 and CDR2 sequences are SGHNT and YENEEA. DNA of the CDR3: TGTGCCAGCAGCCCCCTCATCCGGGGGCTACATTCACCCCTCCACTTT. Amino acids: CASSPLIRGLHSPLHF.

The chain couples TRBV7-9 to TRBJ2-1; 11 nucleotides align to TRBD2. The ends lost 0 bases at V and 6 bases at J; junction bases unmatched: 4. Germline CDR1 is SEHNR and CDR2 is FQNEAQ (reference sequence). This CDR3 comprises 16 residues. DNA for the CDR3: TGTGCCAGCAGCTTAGCCGGGACTAGCGGATCCAATGAGCAGTTCTTC. Encoded protein: CASSLAGTSGSNEQFF.

In DNA form, the CDR3 reads TGTGCCAGCAGGGAACCTGGGATCAATCAGCCCCAGCATTTT. Translation gives CASREPGINQPQHF. The V and J genes are TRBV27 and TRBJ1-5, with D unresolved. V was pared by 6 bases and J by 3 bases, with 12 bases between. Germline loops: CDR1 MNHEY, CDR2 SMNVEV (reference sequence). CDR3 length: 14 residues.

This clone was counted a few times. The chain links TRBV2 to TRBJ1-3; no firm D call. The CDR3 totals 15 residues. Germline V gene sequence: CDR1 SNHLY, CDR2 FYNNEI. V shed 5 bases and J shed 0 bases, with 11 bases lying between them. CDR3 in DNA: TGTGCCAGCAGTCCAGACGGGAGCTCTGGAAACACCATATATTTT. Encoded protein: CASSPDGSSGNTIYF.

The chain carries TRBV2 and TRBJ2-3; D remains ambiguous. V gave up 7 bases and J gave up 0 bases, with 14 bases separating them. This CDR3 comprises 15 residues. Germline CDR1 and CDR2: SNHLY and FYNNEI. CDR3 amino acids: CASISTSASTDTQYF. The CDR3 DNA sequence: TGTGCCAGCATCAGTACGTCCGCTAGCACAGATACGCAGTATTTT.

About this clone: An end of the junction differs from the germline gene, which may be a read error. V and J are TRBV9 and TRBJ2-7; tentatively, D is TRBD1 (7 bases). The CDR3 loop spans 13 amino acids. Germline V gene sequence: CDR1 SGDLS, CDR2 YYNGEE. CDR3 residues: CASSVEEGASPHF. The CDR3 region has the DNA TGTGCCAGCAGCGTAGAGGAGGGGGCCTCCCCCCACTTC.

The CDR3 DNA follows: TGTGCCAGCAGCTTAGCCACTAGCGGGAGGGCCTCCTACGAGCAGTACTTC. As protein: CASSLATSGRASYEQYF. The V call is TRBV11-2, the J call TRBJ2-7; 13 bases fit TRBD2. V dropped 1 base and J dropped 0; count of bases not matched to a gene: 3. The CDR3 runs to 17 residues. The V gene's germline CDR1 is SGHAT and CDR2 FQNNGV.

The rearrangement joins TRBV18 to TRBJ2-5; D is uncertain. There are 15 residues in the CDR3. Trimming took 3 bases from V and 4 from J, leaving 15 bases between them. Germline V gives CDR1 KGHSH, CDR2 LQKENI. CDR3: CASSPVNGRGETQYF. The CDR3 region has the DNA TGTGCCAGCTCACCCGTGAATGGACGCGGAGAGACCCAGTACTTC.

The CDR3 coding sequence is TGTGCCAGCAGCCGAGTGGGGATCTCTGGAAACACCATATATTTT. As protein: CASSRVGISGNTIYF. The chain links TRBV2 to TRBJ1-3; D is unresolved. Per germline, CDR1 SNHLY and CDR2 FYNNEI. The length of the CDR3 is 15 residues. Trimming stripped 6 bases from V and 0 bases from J, with 12 bases between.

In this sample, this clone turned up a few times. The chain combines TRBV28 with TRBJ1-5, with a tentative D call TRBD1 (5 bases). Trimming removed 5 bases at V and 4 bases at J, with 6 bases between. This CDR3 comprises 12 residues. CDR1 and CDR2 (germline): MDHEN, SYDVKM. CDR3 nucleotides: TGTGCCAGCAGTCCAGGGAATCAGCCCCAGCATTTT. Translation gives CASSPGNQPQHF.

The rearrangement joins TRBV19 to TRBJ2-7, with D perhaps matching TRBD2 (7 bases). CDR3 length: 13 residues. The germline CDR1 and CDR2 sequences are LNHDA and SQIVND (reference sequence). Trimming took 5 bases from V and 3 from J, leaving 11 bases between them. The CDR3 coding sequence is TGTGCCAGTAGTCGGGGGGCTCACTACGAGCAGTACTTC. Protein: CASSRGAHYEQYF. Drawing the rest from reference TRBV19 and TRBJ2-7, the complete variable domain is DGGITQSPKYLFRKEGQNVTLSCEQNLNHDAMYWYRQDPGQGLRLIYYSQIVNDFQKGDIAEGYSVSREKKESFPLTVTSAQKNPTAFYLCASSRGAHYEQYFGPGTRLTVT.

CDR3 bases: TGCAGCGTTGCCGCCGCAGGGGCTGGAAACACCATATATTTT. Its protein product is CSVAAAGAGNTIYF. This chain joins TRBV29-1 and TRBJ1-3; tentatively, D is TRBD1 (6 bases). V dropped 4 bases and J dropped 2 bases, with 12 bases sitting between them. The V gene's germline CDR1 is SQVTM and CDR2 ANQGSEA. CDR3 size: 14 residues.

This sequence joins TRBV10-2 and TRBJ2-5, with TRBD2 matching over 9 bases. Germline values: CDR1 WSHSY, CDR2 SAAADI. The CDR3 runs 17 residues. V lost 0 bases, J lost 2 bases, and 7 bases stayed unmatched. The CDR3 DNA is TGCGCCAGCAGTGAGTCGGCTAGCGGGACGATTCAAGAGACCCAGTACTTC. It is translated as CASSESASGTIQETQYF.

The V gene is TRBV4-1, the J gene TRBJ2-4; 10 bases align to TRBD1. The CDR3 has 16 residues. J was trimmed by 1 base and V by 4 bases; bases with no gene match: 4. The germline gives CDR1 MGHRA, CDR2 YSYEKL. The chain's CDR3 is CASSPGTGAAKNIQYF. CDR3 nucleotides: TGCGCCAGCAGCCCTGGGACAGGGGCGGCCAAAAACATTCAGTACTTC.

The gene calls are TRBV5-1 and TRBJ2-7; 8 bases line up with TRBD2. Germline V CDR1 and CDR2: SGHRS, YFSETQ. After removal of 4 bases from V and 2 bases from J, the junction contained 8 bases not matched to a gene. This CDR3 region has 15 residues. The CDR3 DNA follows: TGCGCCAGCAGCCCCGGGGGGGGGACTACCTACGAGCAGTACTTC. This encodes CASSPGGGTTYEQYF.

This clone was detected a few times. V gene TRBV18 combines with J gene TRBJ1-1, with a weak D call TRBD1 (6 bases). The germline gives CDR1 KGHSH, CDR2 LQKENI. CDR3 length equals 16 residues. Trimming cost V 0 bases and J 5 bases, with 16 bases left between them. The CDR3 here is CASSPPSGGPGTEAFF. CDR3 sequence (DNA): TGTGCCAGCTCACCACCGTCCGGGGGGCCGGGGACTGAAGCTTTCTTT. Full variable domain (rest looked up from reference TRBV18 and TRBJ1-1): NAGVMQNPRHLVRRRGQEARLRCSPMKGHSHVYWYRQLPEEGLKFMVYLQKENIIDESGMPKERFSAEFPKEGPSILRIQQVVRGDSAAYFCASSPPSGGPGTEAFFGQGTRLTVV.

This chain joins TRBV4-1 and TRBJ2-1; TRBD2 matches at 15 bases. The germline CDR1 and CDR2 sequences are MGHRA and YSYEKL. V trimming: 4 bases; J trimming: 6 bases; junction bases outside the gene matches: 4. This CDR3 is 16 amino acids long. The CDR3 protein is CASSLGLAGGRNEQFF. Written as DNA, the CDR3 is TGCGCCAGCAGCCTCGGACTAGCGGGGGGGCGCAATGAGCAGTTCTTC.

The J gene is TRBJ1-5, the V gene TRBV2; weak D call: TRBD1 (5 bases). The germline V gene has CDR1 SNHLY and CDR2 FYNNEI. The ends were cut back, 6 bases at V and 9 bases at J, with 15 bases in the middle. This CDR3 spans 13 amino acids. DNA for the CDR3: TGTGCCAGCAGCGAGACGGTGAGGGGGCCCCAGCATTTT. Translating it yields CASSETVRGPQHF.

This sequence joins TRBV11-2 and TRBJ2-5; perhaps D is TRBD1 or TRBD2 (5 bases each). The CDR3 length is 15 residues. Trimming took off 5 bases at V and 1 base at J, with 14 bases between the two ends. Germline loops: CDR1 SGHAT, CDR2 FQNNGV. The CDR3 is CASSTGTPRQETQYF. The DNA of the CDR3 is TGTGCCAGCAGCACCGGGACCCCCCGCCAAGAGACCCAGTACTTC.